This TCR beta chain was found in a study of blood T cell repertoires in COVID-19 (dated by TCRdb to 2018 to 2021). About the investigation overall: The collaborator samples originated in the United States, Italy and Spain and spanned the acute and convalescent phases of COVID-19. The material from the prospective study consisted of cDNA or gDNA derived from T cells, B-cell-depleted T cells, or PBMCs. A de-identified subject ID, COVID-19 status, age in years and sex were almost always included in the sample metadata. Deeply sampled blood TCRbeta repertoires from subjects exposed to, actively infected with, or recovered from COVID-19 were included in the dataset. The repertoires were released in a freely available public database intended as a resource for research on the immune response to SARS-CoV-2. HLA class I and class II types, where available, came from metadata supplied by the sample provider rather than from assay-based typing. Samples came from the ongoing ImmuneRACE study (first 160 participants) plus 1,254 subjects from 6 global collaborators.

This clone occurred once. Its antigen is not yet known. No quality values exist for individual bases; no much larger clone is one base distant. TCRbeta CDR3 regions were amplified from genomic DNA using the immunoSEQ Assay, a bias-controlled multiplex PCR. The paper's data handling went like this. The number of nucleated cells in each sample was estimated from the amplification of reference gene primers within the assay. To quantify the absolute abundance of each unique TCRbeta CDR3 rearrangement, sequence reads were collapsed and filtered. For each sample, productive Simpson clonality was calculated as the square root of Simpson's diversity index across productive rearrangements. The table was pulled from immuneACCESS by TCRdb, which kept in-frame rearrangements only. Such tables lose some clones; where checked, under half of the loss comes from unresolved V genes, and the rest has no known cause. V and J calls and clone size are given by that table; D and trimming were obtained from the DNA. Here the sample has about 260,000 clones; about 89% occur a single time. About 10% of the sample goes to the ten largest clones.

Broad study findings and their caveats: The amount of clinical and demographic metadata varied by source and participant and was provided uncurated.

V is shortened by 1 base, J by 0 bases, and the region joining them spans 10 bases. For CDR1 and CDR2, the germline V gene lists SGHVS and FQNEAQ. The CDR3 holds 16 amino acids from the cysteine to the phenylalanine. CDR3 DNA is the only sequence kept; it has 48 bases, read in frame from the first base. A second Seattle source provided samples from volunteer blood donors who had recovered from COVID-19. Each collaborating institution followed its own protocols to collect whole blood in K2EDTA tubes. Collaborator samples were shipped for TCRbeta analysis as frozen whole blood, isolated PBMCs, or DNA extracted from either sample type.

The material sequenced was peripheral blood. This clonotype was obtained from a man between 40 and 49 years old who had recovered from COVID-19. The rearranged segments are TRBV7-8 and TRBJ1-5, and possibly TRBD1, on 6 matching bases. The nucleotides read TGTGCCAGCAGCTTAGAGGGGACATTTAGCAATCAGCCCCAGCATTTT. Its protein is CASSLEGTFSNQPQHF.